This T cell receptor beta chain was recorded in a study of T cell responses to AZD1222 COVID-19 vaccine. The repertoire was sequenced with immunoSEQ multiplex PCR; TCRdb's copy has only in-frame clones and lacks some. The data hold fewer than 150,000 clones, with about nine tenths observed a single time. Germline V gives CDR1 LGHNA, CDR2 YSLEER. This CDR3 has 16 amino acids. After removal of 1 base from V and 4 bases from J, the junction contained 5 bases not matched to a gene. This clone was picked up one time. The sample consisted of peripheral blood, taken on day 0 of AZD1222 vaccination. The chain uses TRBV4-3 and TRBJ2-1, with 9 bases matching TRBD2. This sequence originates from an adult in good health. CDR3 protein: CASSQGGGRDYNEQFF. The CDR3 nucleotides read TGCGCCAGCAGCCAAGGAGGCGGGAGGGATTACAATGAGCAGTTCTTC.